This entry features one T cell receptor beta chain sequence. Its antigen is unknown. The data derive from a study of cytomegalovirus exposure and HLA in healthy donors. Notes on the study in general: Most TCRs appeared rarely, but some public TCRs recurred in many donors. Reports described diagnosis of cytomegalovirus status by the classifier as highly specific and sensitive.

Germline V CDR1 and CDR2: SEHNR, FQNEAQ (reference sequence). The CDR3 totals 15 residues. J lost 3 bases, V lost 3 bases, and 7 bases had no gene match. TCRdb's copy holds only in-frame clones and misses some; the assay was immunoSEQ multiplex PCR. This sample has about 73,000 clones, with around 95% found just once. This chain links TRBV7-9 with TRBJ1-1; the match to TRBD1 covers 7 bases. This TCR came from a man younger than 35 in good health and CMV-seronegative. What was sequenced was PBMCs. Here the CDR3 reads CASSFPQGRDTEAFF. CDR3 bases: TGTGCCAGCAGCTTTCCACAGGGGCGGGACACTGAAGCTTTCTTT.